These 13 T cell receptor beta chains were all obtained from the same sample, sequenced in a study of radiotherapy plus CTLA-4 blockade in lung cancer. TCRdb keeps only in-frame clones here, not all; method: immunoSEQ multiplex PCR. The repertoire consists of around 100,000 clones, with around 79% occurring once and the leading ten covering around 3%. Material: peripheral blood, obtained from a patient treated with radiotherapy plus ipilimumab. These receptors were obtained from a human donor with non-small cell lung cancer who had a partial response to radiotherapy plus ipilimumab. Some clones in this sample may be carry-over from other donors' samples.

The chain recombines TRBV9 with TRBJ2-2; 14 bases are a match to TRBD2. The CDR3 extends over 20 amino acids. Per the germline V gene, CDR1 is SGDLS and CDR2 is YYNGEE. The V gene end was trimmed by 3 bases and the J gene end by 0 bases; junction bases not matched to a gene: 10. Here the CDR3 reads CASSARLAGGPASNTGELFF. In nucleotides, the CDR3 is TGTGCCAGCAGCGCAAGACTAGCGGGAGGGCCAGCATCGAACACCGGGGAGCTGTTTTTT.

V and J are TRBV28 and TRBJ2-7; 7 bases are shared with TRBD2. The CDR3 is 13 residues long. From germline, CDR1 is MDHEN and CDR2 SYDVKM. J lost 2 bases, V lost 6 bases, and 4 bases had no gene match. The CDR3 coding sequence is TGTGCCAGCAGGTACAGCGGGGCCTACGAGCAGTACTTC. Translation gives CASRYSGAYEQYF.

The chain combines TRBV5-1 with TRBJ2-5, with 7 bases matching TRBD1. This CDR3 has 16 residues. J lost 4 bases, V lost 0 bases, and 9 bases had no gene match. Germline assignment: CDR1 SGHRS and CDR2 YFSETQ. The CDR3 DNA reads as TGCGCCAGCAGCTTGGCTCTTGGGTCAGGGGGAGAGACCCAGTACTTC. Translating gives CASSLALGSGGETQYF. The variable domain in full, with the rest retrieved from reference TRBV5-1 and TRBJ2-5, is KAGVTQTPRYLIKTRGQQVTLSCSPISGHRSVSWYQQTPGQGLQFLFEYFSETQRNKGNFPGRFSGRQFSNSRSEMNVSTLELGDSALYLCASSLALGSGGETQYFGPGTRLLVL.

As regards this clone: Given the absence of the conserved phenylalanine or tryptophan at the CDR3 end, a read error is likely. The V and J genes are TRBV7-6 and TRBJ2-7, with D maybe TRBD2 (6 bases). Germline lookup yields CDR1 SGHVS and CDR2 FNYEAQ. The CDR3 is made up of 11 amino acids. Trimming removed 8 bases from V and 4 bases from J, with 9 bases in between. The CDR3 DNA reads as TGTGCCAGCGGGACTGAATACGAGCAGTACCTC. This codes for CASGTEYEQYL.

This chain connects TRBV7-8 to TRBJ1-2; 9 bases fit TRBD1. V gave up 2 bases and J gave up 9 bases; unmatched junction bases: 13. Germline lookup yields CDR1 SGHVS and CDR2 FQNEAQ. This CDR3 comprises 16 residues. CDR3 in amino acids: CASSLIGGTGRSSYTF. CDR3 in DNA: TGTGCCAGCAGCTTAATCGGGGGGACAGGGCGTAGTAGCTACACCTTC. Using reference TRBV7-8 and TRBJ1-2 for the parts outside the CDR3, the full variable domain is GAGVSQSPRYKVAKRGQDVALRCDPISGHVSLFWYQQALGQGPEFLTYFQNEAQLDKSGLPSDRFFAERPEGSVSTLKIQRTQQEDSAVYLCASSLIGGTGRSSYTFGSGTRLTVV.

This clone came up a few times. This chain links TRBV11-3 with TRBJ2-5, with a weak D call TRBD1 (5 bases). CDR3 length: 16 amino acids. CDR1 is SGHNT and CDR2 is YENEEA in the germline V gene. Trimming stripped 5 bases from V and 7 bases from J, with 23 bases between. The CDR3 reads CASSHTPGAQGSTQYF. DNA for the CDR3: TGTGCCAGCAGCCACACACCCGGAGCGCAGGGCTCGACCCAGTACTTC.

The chain carries TRBV9 and TRBJ2-7; TRBD1 matches at 11 bases. The CDR3 covers 15 residues. Germline CDR1 and CDR2: SGDLS and YYNGEE. V lost 0 bases to trimming and J lost 3 bases; unmatched junction nucleotides: 2. The CDR3 DNA reads as TGTGCCAGCAGCGTAGGGGGGACAGGGGGCTACGAGCAGTACTTC. Residues: CASSVGGTGGYEQYF.

This clone was counted a single time. This sample includes further DNA sequences coding for the same CDR3. J is TRBJ2-7 and V is TRBV18, with 7 bases identical to TRBD1. The V gene's germline CDR1 is KGHSH and CDR2 LQKENI. V lost 1 base and J lost 3; bases outside the gene matches: 3. The CDR3 is 14 residues long. DNA of the CDR3: TGTGCCAGCTCACCACGACAGGGAGTCTACGAGCAGTACTTC. Its translation is CASSPRQGVYEQYF.

The V gene is TRBV5-4, the J gene TRBJ2-2; possible D gene TRBD1, 5 bases. The CDR3 runs to 15 residues. Trimming removed 5 bases at V and 9 bases at J, with 20 bases between. Per the germline V gene, CDR1 is SGHNT and CDR2 is YYREEE (reference sequence). CDR3 in amino acids: CASRLDTGSSRELFF. DNA of the CDR3: TGTGCCAGCAGGCTAGATACAGGTTCTTCTCGGGAGCTGTTTTTT.

With regard to this clone: Other DNA sequences in the sample encode the same CDR3. The V call is TRBV11-3, the J call TRBJ2-2; TRBD2 is a possible D gene (5 bases). V lost 2 bases and J lost 1, with 5 bases in between. This CDR3 region has 14 residues. Per the germline V gene, CDR1 is SGHNT and CDR2 is YENEEA. The CDR3: CASSLRGNTGELFF. CDR3 bases: TGTGCCAGCAGCTTACGGGGGAACACCGGGGAGCTGTTTTTT.

The chain carries TRBV4-1 and TRBJ2-1; 8 bases map to TRBD2. This CDR3 spans 16 amino acids. The germline V gene has CDR1 MGHRA and CDR2 YSYEKL. Trimming took 4 bases from V and 2 from J; bases not matched to a gene: 7. CDR3 region: CASSPFQRGTYNEQFF. In nucleotides, the CDR3 is TGCGCCAGCAGCCCGTTTCAGCGGGGGACCTACAATGAGCAGTTCTTC.

This clone was found a few times. The chain recombines TRBV7-2 with TRBJ1-3; D may be TRBD1 (6 bases). V was clipped by 2 bases and J by 4 bases, with 12 bases between them. Germline CDR1 and CDR2: SGHTA and FQGNSA. The CDR3 length is 15 residues. CDR3 nucleotides: TGTGCCAGCAGCTTAAGCCCAGGGGAAGGAAACACCATATATTTT. As protein: CASSLSPGEGNTIYF.

The rearrangement uses TRBV5-1 and TRBJ2-3, with D hard to call. CDR3 length: 15 residues. Trimming removed 0 bases at V and 0 bases at J, with 8 bases between. Germline values: CDR1 SGHRS, CDR2 YFSETQ. CDR3 bases: TGCGCCAGCAGCTTGGGTCCGTCTAGCACAGATACGCAGTATTTT. This encodes CASSLGPSSTDTQYF.